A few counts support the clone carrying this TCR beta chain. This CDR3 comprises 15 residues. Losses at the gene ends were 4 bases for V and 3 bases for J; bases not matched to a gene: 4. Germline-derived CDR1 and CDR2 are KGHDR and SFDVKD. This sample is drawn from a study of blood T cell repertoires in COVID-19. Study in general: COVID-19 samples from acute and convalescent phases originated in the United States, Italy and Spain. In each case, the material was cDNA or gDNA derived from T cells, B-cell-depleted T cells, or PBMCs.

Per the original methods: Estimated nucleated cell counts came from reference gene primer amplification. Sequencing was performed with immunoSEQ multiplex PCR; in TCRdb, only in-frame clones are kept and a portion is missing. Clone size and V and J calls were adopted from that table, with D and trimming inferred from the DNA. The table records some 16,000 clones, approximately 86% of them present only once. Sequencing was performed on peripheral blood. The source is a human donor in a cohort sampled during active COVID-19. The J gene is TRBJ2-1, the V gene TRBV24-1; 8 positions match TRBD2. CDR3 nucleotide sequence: TGTGCCACCAGTGAGGGAGCGGGGGACTACAATGAGCAGTTCTTC. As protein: CATSEGAGDYNEQFF.